The sequence of this T cell receptor beta chain was determined in a study of cytomegalovirus exposure and HLA in healthy donors. CDR1 and CDR2 (germline): MNHNS, SASEGT. With V trimmed by 2 bases and J by 3 bases, 2 bases remained unmatched. The CDR3 extends over 16 amino acids. The PCR ran on 60 Vbeta and 13 Jbeta primers. Produced via immunoSEQ multiplex PCR; TCRdb's table is partial and in-frame only. The sample has around 130,000 clones, and its top ten clones hold about 1.6%. The receptor was isolated from a woman between 35 and 50 years old in good health and CMV-seronegative. The chain links TRBV6-1 to TRBJ2-5; TRBD2 agrees at 14 bases. The sample comprised PBMCs. The CDR3 sequence is CASSELGLAGEETQYF. The DNA for the CDR3 is TGTGCCAGCAGTGAACTGGGACTAGCGGGGGAAGAGACCCAGTACTTC.